Listed here are 22 T cell receptor beta chains from one sample, sequenced in a study of blood T cell repertoires in COVID-19. Produced via immunoSEQ multiplex PCR; TCRdb's table is partial and in-frame only. This sample has 45,000 to 55,000 clones; approximately 85% occur once, and the top ten carry around 25%. The specimen sequenced was peripheral blood. These receptor sequences come from an elderly woman with acute or convalescent COVID-19.

This chain connects TRBV6-1 to TRBJ2-7; no clear D. V lost 0 bases to trimming and J lost 4 bases, with 7 bases between them. This CDR3 comprises 13 residues. Germline CDR1 MNHNS, CDR2 SASEGT. Written as DNA, the CDR3 is TGTGCCAGCAGTGAAGCGCCTAGGTACGAGCAGTACTTC. Translation: CASSEAPRYEQYF.

The chain joins TRBV10-2 to TRBJ2-1; a possible D gene is TRBD2 (6 bases). Trimming stripped 3 bases from V and 8 bases from J, with 17 bases between. The CDR3 totals 15 residues. The germline gives CDR1 WSHSY, CDR2 SAAADI. The CDR3 bases are TGCGCCAGCAGTGACGCGGGGCTTACTCTCTATGAGCAGTTCTTC. Its translation: CASSDAGLTLYEQFF.

This clone was seen just once. The chain links TRBV14 to TRBJ2-1; D is perhaps TRBD2 (5 bases). V was clipped by 0 bases and J by 6 bases, with 15 bases between them. This CDR3 has 16 amino acids. CDR1 is SGHDN, CDR2 FVKESK, per germline. The CDR3 reads CASSQDLGFGSNEQFF. CDR3 sequence (DNA): TGTGCCAGCAGCCAAGATCTGGGTTTTGGGAGCAATGAGCAGTTCTTC.

The V call is TRBV20-1, the J call TRBJ1-1, with 7 bases matching TRBD1. Germline trimming cut 3 bases from V and 0 bases from J; bases unmatched to any gene: 4. Germline V gene data show CDR1 as DFQATT and CDR2 as SNEGSKA (reference sequence). CDR3 length: 14 amino acids. CDR3 bases: TGCAGTGCTAGTAAGGGGGCCCTGAACACTGAAGCTTTCTTT. This encodes CSASKGALNTEAFF.

The chain links TRBV2 to TRBJ2-2, with 7 bases aligning to TRBD1. This CDR3 contains 16 residues. The junction had 8 bases not matched to a gene; V was cut back by 5 bases and J by 2 bases. Germline CDR1 is SNHLY and CDR2 is FYNNEI. The CDR3 nucleotides are TGTGCCAGCAGTTTACAGGGGCTAAAAAACACCGGGGAGCTGTTTTTT. Amino acid sequence: CASSLQGLKNTGELFF.

The chain employs TRBV11-2 and TRBJ2-3, with D unclear. This CDR3 region has 15 residues. Trimming removed 2 bases at V and 0 bases at J, with 9 bases between. Per germline, CDR1 SGHAT and CDR2 FQNNGV. The CDR3, as DNA: TGTGCCAGCAGCTTATTTGTATCTAGCACAGATACGCAGTATTTT. Translated, it gives CASSLFVSSTDTQYF.

The CDR3 DNA sequence: TGCGCCAGCAGCCAAGATCCTAGGGGAACTTATCAGCCCCAGCATTTT. It codes for CASSQDPRGTYQPQHF. The V call is TRBV4-1, the J call TRBJ1-5; D perhaps matches TRBD1 (5 bases). The CDR3 contains 16 residues. Trimming left V 0 bases short and J 5 bases short, with 14 bases between. The germline V gene encodes CDR1 MGHRA and CDR2 YSYEKL.

This clone occurred a few times. V and J are TRBV3-1 (or the pseudogene TRBV3-2) and TRBJ1-2, with D possibly being TRBD1 (6 bases). The V end was cut by 1 base, the J end by 1 base, with 10 bases between. The CDR3 runs to 15 residues. Germline CDR1 is LGHDT and CDR2 is YNNKEL (reference sequence). Here the CDR3 reads CASSQGARGNYGYTF. The DNA of the CDR3 is TGTGCCAGCAGCCAAGGTGCCAGGGGTAACTATGGCTACACCTTC.

The rearrangement links TRBV19 to TRBJ1-5, with D possibly TRBD1 on 6 matching bases. CDR3 size: 12 residues. From germline, CDR1 is LNHDA and CDR2 SQIVND (reference sequence). Trimming pared 5 bases from V and 9 bases from J, leaving 11 bases between. CDR3 bases: TGTGCCAGTAGTCAGGGGTTTTGGCCCCAGCATTTT. Amino acids: CASSQGFWPQHF.

The V and J genes are TRBV24-1 and TRBJ2-1, with a weak D call TRBD2 (5 bases). The CDR3 covers 15 residues. Germline lookup yields CDR1 KGHDR and CDR2 SFDVKD. V shed 2 bases and J shed 3 bases, with 10 bases lying between them. The DNA for the CDR3 is TGTGCCACCAGTGATTCCGGGGTAGGCTACAATGAGCAGTTCTTC. It codes for CATSDSGVGYNEQFF.

The table lists this clone with a count of one. The V gene is TRBV19, the J gene TRBJ1-5, with D maybe TRBD1 (5 bases). Trimming removed 5 bases from V and 0 bases from J, with 14 bases in between. This CDR3 is built from 16 residues. Germline V gene data show CDR1 as LNHDA and CDR2 as SQIVND (reference sequence). This CDR3 reads CASSAKGLYSNQPQHF. For the CDR3, the DNA is TGTGCCAGTAGTGCAAAGGGACTTTATAGCAATCAGCCCCAGCATTTT.

V usage is TRBV24-1 and J usage is TRBJ2-1, with 7 nucleotides matching TRBD1. The trim removed 2 bases at V and 8 bases at J, leaving 14 bases unmatched. Germline V gene lookup returns CDR1 KGHDR and CDR2 SFDVKD. This CDR3 is 17 amino acids long. CDR3 nucleotides: TGTGCCACCAGTGATTCCCTGCGAGGGGGCGGAAGCGATGAGCAGTTCTTC. Protein: CATSDSLRGGGSDEQFF.

The chain couples TRBV11-1 to TRBJ1-3; 7 bases agree with TRBD1. The germline gives CDR1 SGHAT, CDR2 FQDESV (reference sequence). The V and J ends lost 5 bases and 0 bases, in that order; junction bases with no gene match: 7. The CDR3 is 16 residues long. CDR3 residues: CASSLPDRSSGNTIYF. The DNA for the CDR3 is TGTGCCAGCAGCCTACCGGACAGGTCCTCTGGAAACACCATATATTTT.

V usage is TRBV10-3 and J usage is TRBJ2-7; possible D gene TRBD1, 7 bases. This CDR3 region has 14 residues. Trimming removed 4 bases at V and 1 base at J, with 11 bases between. Germline CDR1 ENHRY, CDR2 SYGVKD. The CDR3 coding sequence is TGTGCCATCAGTGGGAGGGGGCTGTCCTACGAGCAGTACTTC. Amino acid sequence: CAISGRGLSYEQYF.

The sample holds one count of this clone. The V gene is TRBV2, the J gene TRBJ1-5; TRBD1 is a possible D gene (6 bases). Germline CDR1 is SNHLY and CDR2 is FYNNEI. V lost 8 bases and J lost 6, with 14 bases in between. The CDR3 extends over 13 amino acids. The CDR3 sequence: CASARGERQPQHF. DNA of the CDR3: TGTGCCAGCGCCAGGGGAGAGCGTCAGCCCCAGCATTTT.

This clone was seen a handful of times. The genes are TRBV19 and TRBJ2-5, with 10 positions matching TRBD1. Germline V gene data show CDR1 as LNHDA and CDR2 as SQIVND (reference sequence). CDR3 size: 15 residues. J lost 4 bases, V lost 8 bases, and 10 bases had no gene match. The chain's CDR3 is CASSTRDRGLETQYF. The CDR3 DNA is TGTGCCAGTTCGACCCGGGACAGGGGATTAGAGACCCAGTACTTC.

The V call is TRBV5-1, the J call TRBJ2-3, with a tentative D call TRBD2 (6 bases). The germline V and J ends were trimmed by 1 base and 5 bases, with 8 bases remaining between them. Germline-derived CDR1 and CDR2 are SGHRS and YFSETQ. The CDR3 runs to 13 residues. The CDR3 is CASSLLGGDTQYF. The CDR3, as DNA: TGCGCCAGCAGCTTGCTGGGAGGAGATACGCAGTATTTT. Full variable domain (remainder filled in from reference TRBV5-1 and TRBJ2-3): KAGVTQTPRYLIKTRGQQVTLSCSPISGHRSVSWYQQTPGQGLQFLFEYFSETQRNKGNFPGRFSGRQFSNSRSEMNVSTLELGDSALYLCASSLLGGDTQYFGPGTRLTVL.

Ten or more counts support this clone. The chain carries TRBV4-1 and TRBJ1-1; 7 bases are shared with TRBD1. Germline V gene sequence: CDR1 MGHRA, CDR2 YSYEKL. The V and J ends lost 4 bases and 5 bases, in that order; junction bases with no gene match: 7. This CDR3 region has 14 residues. The CDR3 bases are TGCGCCAGCAGCCTCCAAGACAGGGTAACTGAAGCTTTCTTT. Translating it yields CASSLQDRVTEAFF.

The chain uses TRBV12-5 and TRBJ1-2; TRBD1 matches 7 bases. The V segment lost 1 base and the J segment 4 bases; nucleotides outside the gene matches: 3. CDR1 is LGHNT and CDR2 is FRNRAP in the germline V gene. This CDR3 region has 14 residues. The CDR3 reads CASGLGTGVYGYTF. The CDR3 DNA is TGTGCTAGTGGTTTGGGAACAGGGGTCTATGGCTACACCTTC.

Here the CDR3 reads CASSLASSYEQYF. In DNA, the CDR3 is TGTGCCAGCAGCTTAGCCAGCTCCTACGAGCAGTACTTC. The genes are TRBV7-2 and TRBJ2-7; D gene unclear. Germline CDR1 SGHTA, CDR2 FQGNSA. Trimming took off 0 bases at V and 0 bases at J, with 3 bases between the two ends. The CDR3 totals 13 residues.

The genes are TRBV15 and TRBJ1-5; 10 nucleotides agree with TRBD1. This CDR3 spans 19 amino acids. Germline V gene data show CDR1 as LNHNV and CDR2 as YYDKDF (reference sequence). V shed 1 base, J shed 0 bases, and the junction held 9 bases outside the gene matches. The CDR3: CATSRVRTGGDYSNQPQHF. The DNA for the CDR3 is TGTGCCACCAGCAGAGTAAGGACAGGGGGTGACTATAGCAATCAGCCCCAGCATTTT. The full variable domain, its missing parts supplied by reference TRBV15 and TRBJ1-5, is DAMVIQNPRYQVTQFGKPVTLSCSQTLNHNVMYWYQQKSSQAPKLLFHYYDKDFNNEADTPDNFQSRRPNTSFCFLDIRSPGLGDTAMYLCATSRVRTGGDYSNQPQHFGDGTRLSIL.

The chain links TRBV5-1 to TRBJ1-1; D remains ambiguous. The germline V gene has CDR1 SGHRS and CDR2 YFSETQ. This CDR3 spans 15 amino acids. Trimming removed 4 bases at V and 4 bases at J, with 17 bases between. CDR3 residues: CASSPPKGGVTEAFF. Here the CDR3 DNA reads TGCGCCAGCAGCCCGCCCAAAGGCGGGGTCACTGAAGCTTTCTTT.